The rows below give T cell receptor beta chains drawn from one sample of a study of identifying expanded T cells in peripheral blood. Some clones are missing from TCRdb's copy, which holds only in-frame ones; the method was immunoSEQ multiplex PCR. The sample shows approximately 91,000 clones, approximately 88% of them seen only once. The sequencing sample was made of blood. Source of these receptors: a person aged 18 to 75 in good health. Both conserved end residues are part of each CDR3. The order of the fields is J gene, V gene, D gene, clone size, CDR3 protein, CDR3 DNA. D genes are given only for firm matches. Clone size is shown for a subset of rows, as once, few, many or a class of expanded clone.

TRBJ2-6,TRBV6-4,TRBD2,.,CASSAGEVGANVLTF,TGTGCCAGCAGCGCGGGAGAGGTGGGGGCCAACGTCCTGACTTTC
TRBJ2-7,TRBV18,TRBD1,.,CASSPTGTGGYEQYF,TGTGCCAGCTCACCAACCGGGACAGGGGGTTACGAGCAGTACTTC
TRBJ2-2,TRBV4-3,.,few,CASSQDSSALAGELFF,TGCGCCAGCAGCCAAGATTCTAGCGCCCTCGCCGGGGAGCTGTTTTTT
TRBJ1-1,TRBV27,.,.,CASSSLAGANTEAFF,TGTGCCAGCAGTTCTTTAGCCGGAGCGAACACTGAAGCTTTCTTT
TRBJ1-2,TRBV14,.,.,CASSQDRDYGYTF,TGTGCCAGCAGCCAAGACAGGGACTATGGCTACACCTTC
TRBJ2-7,TRBV15,.,.,CATSRDGQYF,TGTGCCACCAGCAGAGACGGGCAGTACTTC
TRBJ2-7,TRBV6-1,.,.,CASSHGHEQYF,TGTGCCAGCAGTCACGGACACGAGCAGTACTTC
TRBJ1-2,TRBV7-9,TRBD1,few,CASSWDSPTYTF,TGTGCCAGCAGTTGGGACAGCCCGACCTACACCTTC
TRBJ2-7,TRBV6-5,.,.,CASSQTVSYEQYF,TGTGCCAGCAGCCAGACAGTTTCCTACGAGCAGTACTTC
TRBJ1-3,TRBV11-3,.,.,CASSLLGCGVSGNTIYF,TGTGCCAGCAGCTTACTGGGTTGTGGGGTTTCTGGAAACACCATATATTTT
TRBJ1-6,TRBV6-6,.,.,CASRDPGNSPLHF,TGTGCCAGCAGGGACCCAGGGAATTCACCCCTCCACTTT
TRBJ1-1,TRBV4-1,.,.,CASSQVTGFGAFF,TGCGCCAGCAGCCAAGTGACCGGGTTCGGAGCTTTCTTT
TRBJ2-3,TRBV5-8,.,.,CASSLAPQGPSSTDTQYF,TGTGCCAGCAGCTTGGCTCCACAGGGTCCTTCTAGCACAGATACGCAGTATTTT
TRBJ2-6,TRBV28,TRBD2,.,CASCPGGGAGANVLTF,TGTGCCAGCTGTCCTGGCGGGGGGGCTGGGGCCAACGTCCTGACTTTC
TRBJ1-5,TRBV30,TRBD1,.,CAWSRQGGQPQHF,TGTGCCTGGAGTCGACAGGGAGGTCAGCCCCAGCATTTT
TRBJ2-1,TRBV4-1,TRBD1,.,CASSQADRGSYNEQFF,TGCGCCAGCAGCCAAGCCGACAGGGGATCCTACAATGAGCAGTTCTTC
TRBJ2-1,TRBV2,TRBD1,.,CASRDREAGEQFF,TGTGCCAGCAGGGACAGGGAGGCGGGAGAGCAGTTCTTC
TRBJ1-1,TRBV5-6,.,.,CASSFHRQWGLHEAFF,TGTGCCAGCAGCTTCCACCGCCAATGGGGCCTCCATGAAGCTTTCTTT
TRBJ1-4,TRBV18,.,.,CASSPGRQEGEKLFF,TGTGCCAGCTCACCGGGACGGCAGGAGGGTGAAAAACTGTTTTTT
TRBJ1-2,TRBV2,TRBD1,.,CASRRGGFGYTF,TGTGCCAGCAGGAGAGGGGGCTTTGGCTACACCTTC
TRBJ2-1,TRBV19,TRBD2,.,CASSYRPGLAGPEQFF,TGTGCCAGTAGTTACCGTCCGGGACTAGCGGGACCCGAGCAGTTCTTC
TRBJ2-3,TRBV27,.,.,CASTDTSSTDTQYF,TGTGCCAGCACCGACACCTCTAGCACAGATACGCAGTATTTT
TRBJ1-4,TRBV10-3,TRBD1,once,CAISEGQATNEKLFF,TGTGCCATCAGTGAGGGACAGGCAACTAATGAAAAACTGTTTTTT
TRBJ2-5,TRBV6-1,.,.,CASRPHGGAQETQYF,TGTGCCAGCAGACCCCATGGAGGGGCCCAAGAGACCCAGTACTTC
TRBJ2-3,TRBV28,.,.,CASSLAFRTVTDTQYF,TGTGCCAGCAGTTTAGCGTTTCGGACCGTCACAGATACGCAGTATTTT
TRBJ1-5,TRBV10-2,.,.,CASSESAVNQPQHF,TGCGCCAGCAGTGAGTCGGCAGTCAATCAGCCCCAGCATTTT
TRBJ2-5,TRBV29-1,.,.,CSVLSLVQETQYF,TGCAGCGTTCTTTCCCTTGTTCAAGAGACCCAGTACTTC
TRBJ2-2,TRBV9,TRBD1,.,CASSGDRGQGEVGELFF,TGTGCCAGCAGCGGGGACCGGGGACAGGGGGAGGTCGGGGAGCTGTTTTTT
TRBJ2-7,TRBV27,TRBD2,.,CASSWGTSGRAFNEQYF,TGTGCCAGCAGTTGGGGGACTAGCGGGAGGGCCTTCAACGAGCAGTACTTC
TRBJ2-5,TRBV9,TRBD2,.,CASSVGASGTTQETQYF,TGTGCCAGCAGCGTTGGGGCTAGCGGCACTACCCAAGAGACCCAGTACTTC
TRBJ2-2,TRBV6-4,.,.,CASSDSGYGGTGELFF,TGTGCCAGCAGTGACTCAGGGTACGGTGGCACCGGGGAGCTGTTTTTT
TRBJ2-5,TRBV7-8,.,.,CASSLGTVQETQYF,TGTGCCAGCAGCTTAGGGACAGTGCAAGAGACCCAGTACTTC
TRBJ1-2,TRBV27,TRBD1,.,CASTGGYGYTF,TGTGCCAGCACAGGGGGCTATGGCTACACCTTC
TRBJ1-1,TRBV30,TRBD1,few,CAWSASPDRENTEAFF,TGTGCCTGGAGTGCTTCACCGGACAGGGAGAACACTGAAGCTTTCTTT
TRBJ2-7,TRBV6-1,TRBD1,.,CASTPTGEFNEQYF,TGTGCCAGCACCCCTACAGGGGAGTTCAACGAGCAGTACTTC
TRBJ2-5,TRBV4-1,TRBD1,once,CASSQGQGRKETQYF,TGCGCCAGCAGCCAAGGACAGGGAAGGAAAGAGACCCAGTACTTC
TRBJ2-1,TRBV30,.,.,CAWRDQWNNEQFF,TGTGCCTGGAGGGATCAATGGAACAATGAGCAGTTCTTC
TRBJ1-2,TRBV2,.,.,CASTPVGSNYGYTF,TGTGCCAGCACCCCAGTGGGATCTAACTATGGCTACACCTTC
TRBJ2-2,TRBV7-6,.,.,CASSSLGLGSGAGELFF,TGTGCCAGCAGCTCACTTGGTCTGGGGAGTGGGGCCGGGGAGCTGTTTTTT
TRBJ1-1,TRBV7-9,.,.,CASSSSNTEAFF,TGTGCCAGCAGCTCGTCAAATACTGAAGCTTTCTTT
TRBJ2-3,TRBV2,TRBD1,.,CASSYDRGVTDTQYF,TGTGCCAGCAGCTACGACAGGGGAGTGACAGATACGCAGTATTTT
TRBJ2-6,TRBV7-9,.,.,CASSFSSFGANVLTF,TGTGCCAGCAGCTTCAGCAGTTTTGGGGCCAACGTCCTGACTTTC
TRBJ2-5,TRBV6-6,.,.,CASSRETQETQYF,TGTGCCAGCAGCAGAGAAACACAAGAGACCCAGTACTTC
TRBJ2-7,TRBV4-2,.,few,CASSQEQGYEQYF,TGTGCCAGCAGCCAAGAACAGGGTTACGAGCAGTACTTC
TRBJ2-3,TRBV30,.,.,CAWSGSGYTDTQYF,TGTGCCTGGAGTGGGTCGGGTTACACAGATACGCAGTATTTT